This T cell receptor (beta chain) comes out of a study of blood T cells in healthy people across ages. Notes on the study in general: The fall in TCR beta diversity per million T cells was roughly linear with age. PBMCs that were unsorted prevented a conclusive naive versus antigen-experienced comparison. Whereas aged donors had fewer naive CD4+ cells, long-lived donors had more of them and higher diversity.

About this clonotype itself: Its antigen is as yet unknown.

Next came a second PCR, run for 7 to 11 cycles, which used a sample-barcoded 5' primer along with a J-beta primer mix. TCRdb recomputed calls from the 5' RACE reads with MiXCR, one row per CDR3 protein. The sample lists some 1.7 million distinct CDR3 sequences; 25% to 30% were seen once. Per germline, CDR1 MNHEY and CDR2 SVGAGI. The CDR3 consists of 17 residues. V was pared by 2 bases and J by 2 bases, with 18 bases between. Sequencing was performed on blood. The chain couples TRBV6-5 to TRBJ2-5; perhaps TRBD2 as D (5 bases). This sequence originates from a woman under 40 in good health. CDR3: CASSYGVGGFQQETQYF. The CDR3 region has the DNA TGTGCCAGCAGTTACGGAGTAGGAGGATTCCAGCAAGAGACCCAGTACTTC.